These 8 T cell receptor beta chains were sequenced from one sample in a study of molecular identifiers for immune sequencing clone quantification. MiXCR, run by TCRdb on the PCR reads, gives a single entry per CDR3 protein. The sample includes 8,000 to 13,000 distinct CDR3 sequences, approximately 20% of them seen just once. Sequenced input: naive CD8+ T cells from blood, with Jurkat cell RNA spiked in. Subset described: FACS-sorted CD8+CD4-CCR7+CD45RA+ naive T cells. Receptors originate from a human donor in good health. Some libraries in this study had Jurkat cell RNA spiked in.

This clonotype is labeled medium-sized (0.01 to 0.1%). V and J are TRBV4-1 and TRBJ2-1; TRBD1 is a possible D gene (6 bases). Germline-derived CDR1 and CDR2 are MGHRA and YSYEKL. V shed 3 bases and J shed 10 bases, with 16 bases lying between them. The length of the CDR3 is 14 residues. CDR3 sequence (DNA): TGCGCCAGCAGCCAGCTACTCACAGGGTACGAGCAGTTCTTC. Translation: CASSQLLTGYEQFF.

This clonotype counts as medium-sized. The CDR3 reads CASSEGIQSAHEQYF. CDR3 nucleotide sequence: TGTGCCAGCAGTGAAGGTATTCAATCGGCCCACGAGCAGTACTTC. This rearrangement joins TRBV6-1 to TRBJ2-7; D remains ambiguous. This CDR3 region has 15 residues. V shed 1 base and J shed 5 bases, with 15 bases lying between them. From germline, CDR1 is MNHNS and CDR2 SASEGT.

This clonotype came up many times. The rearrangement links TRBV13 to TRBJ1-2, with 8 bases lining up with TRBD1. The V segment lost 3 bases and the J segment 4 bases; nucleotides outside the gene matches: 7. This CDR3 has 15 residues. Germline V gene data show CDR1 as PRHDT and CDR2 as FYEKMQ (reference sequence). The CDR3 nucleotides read TGTGCCAGCAGCTTCAGGGGGCCCCCCGGCTATGGCTACACCTTC. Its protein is CASSFRGPPGYGYTF.

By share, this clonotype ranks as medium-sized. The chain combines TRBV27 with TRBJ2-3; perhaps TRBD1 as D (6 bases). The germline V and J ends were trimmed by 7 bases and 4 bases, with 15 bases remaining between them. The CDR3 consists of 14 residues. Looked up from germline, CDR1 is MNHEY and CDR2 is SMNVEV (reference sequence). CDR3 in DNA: TGTGCCAGCATGGGTCAGGGGACCCCAGATACGCAGTATTTT. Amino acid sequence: CASMGQGTPDTQYF.

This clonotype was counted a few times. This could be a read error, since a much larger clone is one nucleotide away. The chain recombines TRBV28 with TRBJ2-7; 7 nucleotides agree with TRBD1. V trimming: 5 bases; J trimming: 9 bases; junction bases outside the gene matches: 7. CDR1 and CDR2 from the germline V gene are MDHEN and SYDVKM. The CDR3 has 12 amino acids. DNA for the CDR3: TGTGCCAGCAGTCTCCGGACAGGAGTGCAGTACTTC. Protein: CASSLRTGVQYF.

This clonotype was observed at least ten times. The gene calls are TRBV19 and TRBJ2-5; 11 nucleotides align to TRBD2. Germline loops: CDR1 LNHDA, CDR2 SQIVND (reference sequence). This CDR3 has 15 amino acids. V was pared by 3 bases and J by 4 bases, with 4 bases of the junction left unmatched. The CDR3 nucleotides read TGTGCCAGTAGTATTCTTGGGACTAGCGGAGAGACCCAGTACTTC. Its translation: CASSILGTSGETQYF.

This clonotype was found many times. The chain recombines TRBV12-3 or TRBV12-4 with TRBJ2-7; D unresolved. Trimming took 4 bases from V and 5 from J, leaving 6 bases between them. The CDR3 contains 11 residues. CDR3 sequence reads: CASSSPHEQYF. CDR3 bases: TGTGCCAGCAGTTCCCCTCACGAGCAGTACTTC.

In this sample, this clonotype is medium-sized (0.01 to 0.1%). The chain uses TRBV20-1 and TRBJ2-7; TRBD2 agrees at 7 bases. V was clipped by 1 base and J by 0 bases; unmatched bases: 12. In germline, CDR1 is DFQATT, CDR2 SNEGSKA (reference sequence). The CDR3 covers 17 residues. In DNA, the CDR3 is TGCAGTGCTAGAGTCTGGGTAGCGGGTTTCAGCTCCTACGAGCAGTACTTC. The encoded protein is CSARVWVAGFSSYEQYF.